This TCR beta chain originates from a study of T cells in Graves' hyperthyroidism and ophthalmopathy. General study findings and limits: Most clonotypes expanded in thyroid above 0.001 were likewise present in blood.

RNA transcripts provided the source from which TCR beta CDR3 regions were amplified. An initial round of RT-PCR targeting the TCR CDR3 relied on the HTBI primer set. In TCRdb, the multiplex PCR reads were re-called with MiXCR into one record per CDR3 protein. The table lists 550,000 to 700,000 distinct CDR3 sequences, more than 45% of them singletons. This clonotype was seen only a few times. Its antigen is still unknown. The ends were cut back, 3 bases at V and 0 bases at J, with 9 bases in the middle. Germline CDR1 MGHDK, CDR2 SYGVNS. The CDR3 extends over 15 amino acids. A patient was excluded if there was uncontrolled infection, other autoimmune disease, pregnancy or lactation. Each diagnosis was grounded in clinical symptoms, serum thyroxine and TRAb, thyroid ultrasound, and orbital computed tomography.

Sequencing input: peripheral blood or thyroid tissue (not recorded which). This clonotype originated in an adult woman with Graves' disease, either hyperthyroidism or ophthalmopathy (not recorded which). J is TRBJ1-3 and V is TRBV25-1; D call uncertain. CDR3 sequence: CASSETAFSGNTIYF. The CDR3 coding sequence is TGTGCCAGCAGTGAGACTGCCTTCTCTGGAAACACCATATATTTT.